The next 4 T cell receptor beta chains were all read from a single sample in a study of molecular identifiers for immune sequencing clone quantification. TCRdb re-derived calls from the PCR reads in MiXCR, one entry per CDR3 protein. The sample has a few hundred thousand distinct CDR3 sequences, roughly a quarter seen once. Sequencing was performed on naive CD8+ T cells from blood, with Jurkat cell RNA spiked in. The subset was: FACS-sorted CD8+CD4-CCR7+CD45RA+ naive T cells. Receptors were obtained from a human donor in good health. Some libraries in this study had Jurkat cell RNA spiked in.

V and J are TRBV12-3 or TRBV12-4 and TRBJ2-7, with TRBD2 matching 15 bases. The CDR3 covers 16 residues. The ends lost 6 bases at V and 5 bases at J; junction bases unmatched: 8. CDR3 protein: CASRGLAGGSAHEQYF. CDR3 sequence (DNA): TGTGCCAGCAGAGGACTAGCGGGAGGGTCGGCCCACGAGCAGTACTTC.

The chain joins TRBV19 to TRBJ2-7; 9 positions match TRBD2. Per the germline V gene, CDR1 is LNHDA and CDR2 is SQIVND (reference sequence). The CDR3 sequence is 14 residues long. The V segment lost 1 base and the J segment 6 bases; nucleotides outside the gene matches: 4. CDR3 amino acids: CASSIAGGGGEQYF. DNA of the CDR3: TGTGCCAGTAGTATAGCTGGCGGGGGGGGCGAGCAGTACTTC.

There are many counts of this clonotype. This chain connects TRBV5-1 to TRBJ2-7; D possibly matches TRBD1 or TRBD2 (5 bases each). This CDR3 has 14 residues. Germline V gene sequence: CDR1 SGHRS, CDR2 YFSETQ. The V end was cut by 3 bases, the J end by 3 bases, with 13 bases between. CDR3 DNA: TGCGCCAGCAGCTCTCCCGGGACGGACTACGAGCAGTACTTC. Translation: CASSSPGTDYEQYF.

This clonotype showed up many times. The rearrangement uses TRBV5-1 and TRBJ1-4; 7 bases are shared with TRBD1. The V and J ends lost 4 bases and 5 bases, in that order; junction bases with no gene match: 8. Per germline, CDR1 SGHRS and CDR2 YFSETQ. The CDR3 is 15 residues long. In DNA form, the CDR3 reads TGCGCCAGCAGCACGCGACAGGGTTTGAATGAAAAACTGTTTTTT. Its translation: CASSTRQGLNEKLFF. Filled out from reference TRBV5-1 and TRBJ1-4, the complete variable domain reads KAGVTQTPRYLIKTRGQQVTLSCSPISGHRSVSWYQQTPGQGLQFLFEYFSETQRNKGNFPGRFSGRQFSNSRSEMNVSTLELGDSALYLCASSTRQGLNEKLFFGSGTQLSVL.